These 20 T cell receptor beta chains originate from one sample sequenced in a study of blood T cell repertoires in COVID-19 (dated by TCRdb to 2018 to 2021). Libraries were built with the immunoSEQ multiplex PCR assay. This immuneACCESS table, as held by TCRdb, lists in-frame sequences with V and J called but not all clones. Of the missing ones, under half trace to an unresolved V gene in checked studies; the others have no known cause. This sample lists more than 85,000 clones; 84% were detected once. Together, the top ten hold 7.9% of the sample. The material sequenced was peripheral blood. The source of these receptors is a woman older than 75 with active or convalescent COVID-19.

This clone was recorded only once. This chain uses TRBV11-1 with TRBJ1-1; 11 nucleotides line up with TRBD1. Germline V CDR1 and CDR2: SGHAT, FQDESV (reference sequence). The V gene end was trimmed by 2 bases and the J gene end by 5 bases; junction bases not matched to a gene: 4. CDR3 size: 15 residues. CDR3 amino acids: CASSLRTGGSTEAFF. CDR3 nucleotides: TGTGCCAGCAGCTTAAGGACAGGGGGCTCTACTGAAGCTTTCTTT.

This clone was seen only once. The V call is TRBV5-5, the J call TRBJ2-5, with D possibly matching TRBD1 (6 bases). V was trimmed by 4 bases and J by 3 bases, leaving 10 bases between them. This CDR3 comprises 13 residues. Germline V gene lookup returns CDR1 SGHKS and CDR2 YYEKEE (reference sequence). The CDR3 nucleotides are TGTGCCAGCAGCCCGGACAGTAAAGAGACCCAGTACTTC. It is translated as CASSPDSKETQYF.

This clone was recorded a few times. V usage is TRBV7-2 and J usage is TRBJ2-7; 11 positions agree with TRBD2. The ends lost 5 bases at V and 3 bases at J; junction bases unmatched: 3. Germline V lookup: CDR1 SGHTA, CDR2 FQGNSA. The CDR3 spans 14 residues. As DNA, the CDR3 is TGTGCCAGCAGCCAGACTAGCGGGAACTACGAGCAGTACTTC. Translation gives CASSQTSGNYEQYF.

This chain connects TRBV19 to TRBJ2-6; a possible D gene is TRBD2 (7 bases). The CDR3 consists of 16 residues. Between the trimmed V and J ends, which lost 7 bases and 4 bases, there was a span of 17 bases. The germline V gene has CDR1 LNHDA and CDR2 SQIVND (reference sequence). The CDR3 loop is CASTRPGGRGANVLTF. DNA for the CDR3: TGTGCCAGTACAAGACCGGGGGGCCGGGGGGCCAACGTCCTGACTTTC.

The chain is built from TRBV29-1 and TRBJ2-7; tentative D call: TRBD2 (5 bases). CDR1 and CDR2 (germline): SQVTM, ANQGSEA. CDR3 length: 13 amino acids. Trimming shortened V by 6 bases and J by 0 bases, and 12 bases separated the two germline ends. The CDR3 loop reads CSVAWTVSYEQYF. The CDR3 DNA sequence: TGCAGCGTCGCGTGGACTGTCTCCTACGAGCAGTACTTC.

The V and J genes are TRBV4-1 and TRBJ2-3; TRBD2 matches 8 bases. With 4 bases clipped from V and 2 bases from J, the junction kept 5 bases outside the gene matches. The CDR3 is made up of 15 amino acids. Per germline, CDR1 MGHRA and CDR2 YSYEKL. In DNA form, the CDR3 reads TGCGCCAGCAGCCTTTTAGCGGGGAACACAGATACGCAGTATTTT. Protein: CASSLLAGNTDTQYF.

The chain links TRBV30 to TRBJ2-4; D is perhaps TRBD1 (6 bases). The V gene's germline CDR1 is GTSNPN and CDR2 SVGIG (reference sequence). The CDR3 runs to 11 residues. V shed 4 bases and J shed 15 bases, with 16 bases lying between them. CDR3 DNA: TGTGCCTGGAACGTGGGACATTTGCGGTACTTC. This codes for CAWNVGHLRYF.

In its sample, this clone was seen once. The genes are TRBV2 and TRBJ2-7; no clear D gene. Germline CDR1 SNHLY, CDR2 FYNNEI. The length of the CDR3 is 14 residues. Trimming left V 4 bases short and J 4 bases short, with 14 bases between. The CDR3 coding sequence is TGTGCCAGCAGTGTAGAGGAGTCGAGGTACGAGCAGTACTTC. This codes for CASSVEESRYEQYF.

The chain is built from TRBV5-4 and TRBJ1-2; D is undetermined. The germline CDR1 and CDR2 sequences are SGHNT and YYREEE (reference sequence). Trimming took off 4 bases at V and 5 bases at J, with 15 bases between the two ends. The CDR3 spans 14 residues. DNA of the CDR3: TGTGCCAGCAGCACAGAGGAGGGTCGGTATGGCTACACCTTC. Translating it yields CASSTEEGRYGYTF.

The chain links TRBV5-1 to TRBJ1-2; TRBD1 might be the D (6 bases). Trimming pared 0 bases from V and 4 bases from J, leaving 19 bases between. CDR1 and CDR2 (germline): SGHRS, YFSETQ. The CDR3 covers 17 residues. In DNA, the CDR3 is TGCGCCAGCAGCTTGGGACAGGATCTTAATTTATTCTATGGCTACACCTTC. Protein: CASSLGQDLNLFYGYTF.

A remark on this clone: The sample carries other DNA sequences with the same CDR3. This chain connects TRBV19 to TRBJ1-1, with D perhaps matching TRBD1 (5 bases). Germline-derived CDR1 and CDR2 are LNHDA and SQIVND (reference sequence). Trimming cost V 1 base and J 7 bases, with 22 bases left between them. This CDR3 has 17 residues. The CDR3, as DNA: TGTGCCAGTAGTATAGGCGGCTTGGGCAGGGAGGAACTTGAAGCTTTCTTT. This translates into CASSIGGLGREELEAFF.

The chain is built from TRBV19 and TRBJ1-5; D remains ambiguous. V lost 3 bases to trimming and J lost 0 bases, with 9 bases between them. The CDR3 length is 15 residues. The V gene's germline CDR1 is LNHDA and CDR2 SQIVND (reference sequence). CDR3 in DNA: TGTGCCAGTAGTATGCGGACTCCTAGCAATCAGCCCCAGCATTTT. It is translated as CASSMRTPSNQPQHF. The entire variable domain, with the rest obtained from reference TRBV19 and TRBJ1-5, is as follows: DGGITQSPKYLFRKEGQNVTLSCEQNLNHDAMYWYRQDPGQGLRLIYYSQIVNDFQKGDIAEGYSVSREKKESFPLTVTSAQKNPTAFYLCASSMRTPSNQPQHFGDGTRLSIL.

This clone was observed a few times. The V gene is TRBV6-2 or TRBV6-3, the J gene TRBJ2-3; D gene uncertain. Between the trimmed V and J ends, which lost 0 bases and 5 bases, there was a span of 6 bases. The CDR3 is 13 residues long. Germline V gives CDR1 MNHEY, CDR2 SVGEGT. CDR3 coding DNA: TGTGCCAGCAGTTACTCGTCCGGAGATACGCAGTATTTT. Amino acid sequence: CASSYSSGDTQYF.

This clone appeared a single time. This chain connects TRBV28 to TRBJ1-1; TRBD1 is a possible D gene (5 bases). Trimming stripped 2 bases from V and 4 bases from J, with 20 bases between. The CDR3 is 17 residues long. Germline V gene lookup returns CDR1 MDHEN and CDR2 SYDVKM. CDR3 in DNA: TGTGCCAGCAGTTTAACTCCCGGGACCCACGGGGGCACTGAAGCTTTCTTT. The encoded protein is CASSLTPGTHGGTEAFF.

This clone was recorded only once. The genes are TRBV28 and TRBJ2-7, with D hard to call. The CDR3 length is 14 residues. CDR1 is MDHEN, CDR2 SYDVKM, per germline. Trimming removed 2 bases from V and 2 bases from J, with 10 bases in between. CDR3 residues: CASSLETIPYEQYF. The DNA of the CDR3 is TGTGCCAGCAGTTTAGAGACAATCCCCTACGAGCAGTACTTC.

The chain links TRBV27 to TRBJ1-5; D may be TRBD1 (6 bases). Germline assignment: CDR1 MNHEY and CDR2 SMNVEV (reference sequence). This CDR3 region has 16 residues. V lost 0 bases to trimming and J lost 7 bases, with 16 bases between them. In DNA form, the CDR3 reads TGTGCCAGCAGTTTATCGTATCAGGGAAGGGGGCAGCCCCAGCATTTT. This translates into CASSLSYQGRGQPQHF.

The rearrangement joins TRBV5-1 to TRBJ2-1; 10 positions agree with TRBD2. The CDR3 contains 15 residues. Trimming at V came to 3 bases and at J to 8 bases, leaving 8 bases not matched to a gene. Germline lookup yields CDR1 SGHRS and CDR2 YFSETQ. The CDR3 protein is CASSWGTSVQDEQFF. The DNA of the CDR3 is TGCGCCAGCAGCTGGGGGACTAGCGTTCAGGATGAGCAGTTCTTC.

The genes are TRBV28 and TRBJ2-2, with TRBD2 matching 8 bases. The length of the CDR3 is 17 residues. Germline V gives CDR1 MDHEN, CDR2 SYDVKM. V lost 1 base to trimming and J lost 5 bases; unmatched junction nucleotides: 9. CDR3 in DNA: TGTGCCAGCAGTTTATCACGGGAAGGCGGGAGGACCGGGGAGCTGTTTTTT. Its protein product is CASSLSREGGRTGELFF. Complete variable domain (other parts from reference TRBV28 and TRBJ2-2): DVKVTQSSRYLVKRTGEKVFLECVQDMDHENMFWYRQDPGLGLRLIYFSYDVKMKEKGDIPEGYSVSREKKERFSLILESASTNQTSMYLCASSLSREGGRTGELFFGEGSRLTVL.

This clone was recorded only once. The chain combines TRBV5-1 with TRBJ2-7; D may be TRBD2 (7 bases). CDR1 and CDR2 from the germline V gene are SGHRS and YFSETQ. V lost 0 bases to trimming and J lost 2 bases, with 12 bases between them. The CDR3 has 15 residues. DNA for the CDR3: TGCGCCAGCAGCTTGGGAGTGGGGGGGCCCTACGAGCAGTACTTC. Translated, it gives CASSLGVGGPYEQYF.

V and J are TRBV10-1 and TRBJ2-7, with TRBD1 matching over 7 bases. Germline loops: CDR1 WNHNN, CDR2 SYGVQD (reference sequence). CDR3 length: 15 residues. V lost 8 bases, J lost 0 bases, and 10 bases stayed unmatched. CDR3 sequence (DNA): TGCGCCAGCGCACCCGAGTCAGGGGGCTCCTACGAGCAGTACTTC. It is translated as CASAPESGGSYEQYF.